Below are 10 T cell receptor beta chains sequenced from a single sample in a study of T cell responses to AZD1222 COVID-19 vaccine. Profiling relied on immunoSEQ multiplex PCR, and the TCRdb table lists in-frame clones only, not all of them. This table has about 150,000 clones, roughly 84% appearing once. Sample: peripheral blood, taken 28 days after the second AZD1222 dose. The receptors here all came from an adult who received the AZD1222 COVID-19 vaccine.

In its sample, this clone was seen a few times. The chain couples TRBV18 to TRBJ1-6; D is unclear. The germline gives CDR1 KGHSH, CDR2 LQKENI. The CDR3 covers 15 residues. Trimming took off 3 bases at V and 6 bases at J, with 12 bases between the two ends. CDR3 DNA sequence: TGTGCCAGCTCACCGGCGGGAACGGGTAATTCACCCCTCCACTTT. Translation gives CASSPAGTGNSPLHF.

This chain connects TRBV5-1 to TRBJ2-7, with 12 bases lining up with TRBD2. CDR1 SGHRS and CDR2 YFSETQ come from the germline V gene. After removal of 1 base from V and 7 bases from J, the junction contained 9 bases not matched to a gene. The CDR3 is made up of 16 amino acids. CDR3 sequence: CASSLLAGGGSLEQYF. CDR3 coding DNA: TGCGCCAGCAGCTTGCTAGCGGGAGGGGGGTCCCTGGAGCAGTACTTC.

In its sample, this clone was seen a few times. The chain has TRBV6-1 and TRBJ1-2, with D perhaps matching TRBD1 (6 bases). The CDR3 has 15 residues. The germline CDR1 and CDR2 sequences are MNHNS and SASEGT. V was cut by 0 bases and J by 8 bases, with 16 bases left in between. The CDR3 protein is CASSEAYGGPGGYTF. CDR3 sequence (DNA): TGTGCCAGCAGTGAAGCGTATGGGGGCCCGGGCGGCTACACCTTC.

The genes are TRBV5-1 and TRBJ2-7; D call uncertain. The CDR3 is 12 amino acids. V lost 4 bases and J lost 7, with 12 bases in between. Germline CDR1 SGHRS, CDR2 YFSETQ. The CDR3 protein is CASSLTRREQYF. DNA of the CDR3: TGCGCCAGCAGCCTTACGAGGAGAGAGCAGTACTTC.

V gene TRBV5-6 combines with J gene TRBJ2-5; D is unclear. V was pared by 0 bases and J by 4 bases, with 16 bases between. Germline assignment: CDR1 SGHDT and CDR2 YYEEEE. This CDR3 has 16 amino acids. Here the CDR3 reads CASSLDKLRFSETQYF. In DNA form, the CDR3 reads TGTGCCAGCAGCTTGGACAAATTACGGTTCTCAGAGACCCAGTACTTC.

The rearrangement joins TRBV12-5 to TRBJ2-5; 14 positions agree with TRBD2. V lost 1 base and J lost 4; bases outside the gene matches: 2. Germline-derived CDR1 and CDR2 are LGHNT and FRNRAP. This CDR3 has 16 amino acids. This CDR3 reads CASGLGGLAGGETQYF. Here the CDR3 DNA reads TGTGCTAGTGGTTTGGGAGGACTAGCGGGAGGAGAGACCCAGTACTTC.

The chain carries TRBV29-1 and TRBJ1-2, with a tentative D call TRBD1 (6 bases). Looked up from germline, CDR1 is SQVTM and CDR2 is ANQGSEA. There are 13 residues in the CDR3. V lost 6 bases and J lost 7, with 18 bases in between. The CDR3 nucleotides read TGCAGCGTCGCGGTAGGGGGGGCGAGTGGCTACACCTTC. Its protein is CSVAVGGASGYTF.

V gene TRBV7-9 combines with J gene TRBJ1-5; D perhaps matches TRBD1 (5 bases). Looked up from germline, CDR1 is SEHNR and CDR2 is FQNEAQ (reference sequence). The length of the CDR3 is 15 residues. V dropped 3 bases and J dropped 1 base, with 10 bases sitting between them. The CDR3 nucleotides read TGTGCCAGCAGCTTTGGGGGGGGAAGCAATCAGCCCCAGCATTTT. It encodes CASSFGGGSNQPQHF.

The gene calls are TRBV7-2 and TRBJ2-4, with D possibly TRBD2 on 5 matching bases. V gave up 4 bases and J gave up 7 bases, with 11 bases separating them. The CDR3 has 13 residues. In germline, CDR1 is SGHTA, CDR2 FQGNSA. The CDR3 nucleotides read TGTGCCAGCAGCTACGGGAACACTAACATTCAGTACTTC. It yields the protein CASSYGNTNIQYF.

The chain combines TRBV24-1 with TRBJ2-2; 8 nucleotides match TRBD2. This CDR3 has 15 amino acids. Trimming removed 5 bases from V and 7 bases from J; junction bases left unmatched: 8. The V gene's germline CDR1 is KGHDR and CDR2 SFDVKD. DNA for the CDR3: TGTGCCACCAGTGGTTCGGGAGGGCCCGGCGGGGAGCTGTTTTTT. Residues: CATSGSGGPGGELFF.